These 30 T cell receptor beta chains came from one sample sequenced in a study of neurological immune-mediated disorders. TCRdb re-called the 5' RACE reads with MiXCR, one entry per CDR3 protein. This sample has some 14,000 distinct CDR3 sequences, with under 8% found just once. The sample was CD8+ T cells from blood. These receptors were collected from a middle-aged woman in good health.

This clonotype was found many times. The chain recombines TRBV5-1 with TRBJ2-1; D is unresolved. Germline CDR1 reads SGHRS; CDR2 reads YFSETQ. The CDR3 has 11 residues. Trimming removed 1 base at V and 4 bases at J, with 0 bases between. Here the CDR3 DNA reads TGCGCCAGCAGCTTGTACAATGAGCAGTTCTTC. This translates into CASSLYNEQFF.

This clonotype has ten or more counts. J is TRBJ2-1 and V is TRBV2; TRBD1 aligns across 9 bases. The CDR3 covers 15 residues. V lost 4 bases to trimming and J lost 4 bases; unmatched junction nucleotides: 5. Germline-derived CDR1 and CDR2 are SNHLY and FYNNEI. The CDR3 nucleotides are TGTGCCAGCAGTGGGAGGACAGGGGTATACAATGAGCAGTTCTTC. Translating it yields CASSGRTGVYNEQFF.

Many counts were recorded for this clonotype. This chain connects TRBV5-1 to TRBJ2-4; TRBD1 matches at 8 bases. V dropped 0 bases and J dropped 1; count of bases not matched to a gene: 12. Germline CDR1 SGHRS, CDR2 YFSETQ. The CDR3 loop spans 19 amino acids. The CDR3 DNA reads as TGCGCCAGCAGCTTGGCCGCTAACGATCAGGGGGCGGCCAAAAACATTCAGTACTTC. As protein: CASSLAANDQGAAKNIQYF. The complete variable domain, with remaining parts taken from reference TRBV5-1 and TRBJ2-4, reads KAGVTQTPRYLIKTRGQQVTLSCSPISGHRSVSWYQQTPGQGLQFLFEYFSETQRNKGNFPGRFSGRQFSNSRSEMNVSTLELGDSALYLCASSLAANDQGAAKNIQYFGAGTRLSVL.

This clonotype was seen at least ten times. The chain employs TRBV6-2 or TRBV6-3 and TRBJ2-7; either TRBD1 or TRBD2 may supply D (5 bases each). V lost 7 bases to trimming and J lost 2 bases, with 30 bases between them. The CDR3 has 19 residues. Germline V lookup: CDR1 MNHEY, CDR2 SVGEGT. The DNA for the CDR3 is TGTGCCAGCATCGGGGACCGTAATAGTTCCCGGAGTAAAACCTACGAGCAGTACTTC. Translating gives CASIGDRNSSRSKTYEQYF.

This clonotype was observed many times. This chain uses TRBV5-1 with TRBJ2-3, with D possibly TRBD2 on 7 matching bases. This CDR3 contains 17 residues. Germline loops: CDR1 SGHRS, CDR2 YFSETQ. V was pared by 1 base and J by 0 bases, with 15 bases between. The CDR3 nucleotides are TGCGCCAGCAGCTTGAAAAGGGGGGGACTGAGCACAGATACGCAGTATTTT. It codes for CASSLKRGGLSTDTQYF.

This clonotype was detected many times. The chain uses TRBV4-1 and TRBJ1-4; no definite D call. The CDR3 consists of 16 residues. V was shortened by 0 bases and J by 8 bases, with 16 bases between the two germline ends. The germline V gene encodes CDR1 MGHRA and CDR2 YSYEKL. CDR3 in amino acids: CASSQDWEGFREKLFF. CDR3 sequence (DNA): TGCGCCAGCAGCCAAGATTGGGAGGGATTTCGGGAAAAACTGTTTTTT.

This clonotype was observed at least ten times. This chain links TRBV4-1 with TRBJ1-4, with 9 bases fitting TRBD1. In germline, CDR1 is MGHRA, CDR2 YSYEKL. With V trimmed by 2 bases and J by 7 bases, 14 bases remained unmatched. CDR3 length equals 18 residues. DNA for the CDR3: TGCGCCAGCAGCCAACAGAGTGTCGGGACAGGGCGTATTGAAAAACTGTTTTTT. Translated: CASSQQSVGTGRIEKLFF.

The sample holds many counts of this clonotype. Germline is not matched at one junction end, which may reflect a read error. The chain recombines TRBV3-1 with TRBJ2-7, with 11 positions matching TRBD2. This CDR3 comprises 16 residues. Germline values: CDR1 LGHDT, CDR2 YNNKEL (reference sequence). The DNA for the CDR3 is TGTGCCAGCAGCCAAGTCCGGCCTAGCGGGAGGACTATCTTGGACTTC. Translated: CASSQVRPSGRTILDF.

The table lists this clonotype with many counts. The V call is TRBV9, the J call TRBJ2-1; perhaps D is TRBD1 or TRBD2 (6 bases each). CDR1 and CDR2 (germline): SGDLS, YYNGEE. V gave up 0 bases and J gave up 0 bases, with 10 bases separating them. The CDR3 is 16 amino acids. The CDR3 DNA follows: TGTGCCAGCAGCGTAGGTGGGGGGCCCTCCTACAATGAGCAGTTCTTC. Amino acid sequence: CASSVGGGPSYNEQFF.

This clonotype was seen only a few times. The chain is built from TRBV4-1 and TRBJ2-2; D ambiguous. The V gene's germline CDR1 is MGHRA and CDR2 YSYEKL. This CDR3 comprises 15 residues. Trimming took 3 bases from V and 3 from J, leaving 11 bases between them. CDR3 in DNA: TGCGCCAGCAGCCACGGTGCGTTAGACACCGGGGAGCTGTTTTTT. As protein: CASSHGALDTGELFF.

This clonotype was detected ten times or more. This rearrangement joins TRBV4-2 to TRBJ1-4; D is possibly TRBD1 (5 bases). Trimming took off 6 bases at V and 0 bases at J, with 14 bases between the two ends. The length of the CDR3 is 16 residues. Germline V gene data show CDR1 as LGHNA and CDR2 as YNFKEQ. DNA of the CDR3: TGTGCCAGCAGAGGACAATCCACGACAACTAATGAAAAACTGTTTTTT. This sequence encodes CASRGQSTTTNEKLFF.

This clonotype came up many times. The gene calls are TRBV20-1 and TRBJ2-1, with 9 nucleotides matching TRBD2. J gave up 6 bases and V 6 bases, and 12 bases lay outside the gene matches. The CDR3 loop spans 15 amino acids. Germline-derived CDR1 and CDR2 are DFQATT and SNEGSKA (reference sequence). In DNA form, the CDR3 reads TGCAGTGCCATCCCCGGCGGGAGGGAGGTCAATGAGCAGTTCTTC. It translates to CSAIPGGREVNEQFF.

This clonotype showed up many times. V and J are TRBV19 and TRBJ2-7, with 9 bases fitting TRBD1. Germline CDR1 and CDR2: LNHDA and SQIVND (reference sequence). V gave up 4 bases and J gave up 0 bases; unmatched junction bases: 4. The CDR3 has 15 amino acids. As DNA, the CDR3 is TGTGCCAGTAGTAGGGGACAGGGAAACTCCTACGAGCAGTACTTC. Encoded protein: CASSRGQGNSYEQYF. The entire variable domain, with the rest obtained from reference TRBV19 and TRBJ2-7, is as follows: DGGITQSPKYLFRKEGQNVTLSCEQNLNHDAMYWYRQDPGQGLRLIYYSQIVNDFQKGDIAEGYSVSREKKESFPLTVTSAQKNPTAFYLCASSRGQGNSYEQYFGPGTRLTVT.

This clonotype appeared many times. CDR3 residues: CASSDAGVKNIQYF. CDR3 DNA sequence: TGCGCCAGCAGTGATGCGGGAGTCAAAAACATTCAGTACTTC. This chain links TRBV10-2 with TRBJ2-4, with 7 bases fitting TRBD2. The CDR3 has 14 amino acids. Germline CDR1 is WSHSY and CDR2 is SAAADI. V lost 3 bases to trimming and J lost 3 bases; unmatched junction nucleotides: 2.

This clonotype is classed as medium-sized. V gene TRBV20-1 combines with J gene TRBJ1-5; TRBD1 agrees at 7 bases. V lost 3 bases to trimming and J lost 6 bases; unmatched junction nucleotides: 14. There are 16 residues in the CDR3. Germline CDR1 reads DFQATT; CDR2 reads SNEGSKA (reference sequence). The CDR3 reads CSASPLGQGDSQPQHF. The CDR3 DNA reads as TGCAGTGCTAGTCCTCTTGGGCAGGGGGACAGTCAGCCCCAGCATTTT.

The J gene is TRBJ2-4, the V gene TRBV12-3 or TRBV12-4, with D perhaps matching TRBD1 (6 bases). The CDR3 has 15 amino acids. V lost 5 bases and J lost 0, with 11 bases in between. The CDR3: CASSPRQEAKNIQYF. The DNA for the CDR3 is TGTGCCAGCAGTCCTCGACAGGAAGCCAAAAACATTCAGTACTTC.

This clonotype was picked up many times. The V and J genes are TRBV5-8 and TRBJ2-7; tentatively, D is TRBD2 (6 bases). Germline V gene data show CDR1 as SGHTS and CDR2 as YDEGEE. V lost 4 bases to trimming and J lost 3 bases, with 11 bases between them. The CDR3 contains 13 residues. The CDR3 here is CASSPGGLYEQYF. CDR3 DNA sequence: TGTGCCAGCAGCCCCGGGGGACTCTACGAGCAGTACTTC.

This clonotype was detected many times. The rearrangement uses TRBV18 and TRBJ2-1; D might be TRBD1 (6 bases). Germline values: CDR1 KGHSH, CDR2 LQKENI. The CDR3 is 14 amino acids. V was shortened by 3 bases and J by 8 bases, with 14 bases between the two germline ends. The CDR3: CASSPTGRGYEQFF. DNA for the CDR3: TGTGCCAGCTCACCGACAGGTCGAGGATATGAGCAGTTCTTC.

This clonotype was observed many times. This sequence joins TRBV28 and TRBJ1-5; unclear D gene. The CDR3 length is 11 residues. The V and J ends lost 6 bases and 5 bases respectively, with 5 bases between them. CDR1 is MDHEN, CDR2 SYDVKM, per germline. CDR3 coding DNA: TGTGCCAGCAGAACTGATCAGCCCCAGCATTTT. Translation gives CASRTDQPQHF.

This clonotype was counted ten times or more. The J gene is TRBJ2-3, the V gene TRBV20-1; D tentatively fits TRBD1 or TRBD2 (6 bases each). Between the trimmed V and J ends, which lost 6 bases and 2 bases, there was a span of 18 bases. The germline gives CDR1 DFQATT, CDR2 SNEGSKA (reference sequence). The CDR3 totals 15 residues. The chain's CDR3 is CSAPPRSGATDTQYF. CDR3 coding DNA: TGCAGTGCCCCCCCCCGCTCGGGGGCCACAGATACGCAGTATTTT.

This clonotype was counted at least ten times. The chain uses TRBV5-8 and TRBJ2-7; 9 positions agree with TRBD1. V shed 2 bases, J shed 4 bases, and the junction held 10 bases outside the gene matches. CDR3 length: 16 residues. The germline V gene encodes CDR1 SGHTS and CDR2 YDEGEE. CDR3 residues: CASSLQGAVFGYEQYF. The CDR3 DNA reads TGTGCCAGCAGCTTACAGGGGGCTGTTTTCGGGTACGAGCAGTACTTC.

This clonotype was seen many times. The chain uses TRBV28 and TRBJ1-5, with D tentatively TRBD1 (5 bases). CDR3 length: 14 amino acids. V was clipped by 3 bases and J by 8 bases, with 14 bases between them. Germline CDR1 is MDHEN and CDR2 is SYDVKM. CDR3 DNA sequence: TGTGCCAGCAGTTTCCCCGGGACCGCGAAGCCCCAGCATTTT. As protein: CASSFPGTAKPQHF.

At least ten counts were recorded for this clonotype. The V and J genes are TRBV7-9 and TRBJ1-1, with 11 bases matching TRBD1. CDR3 length: 16 amino acids. Per germline, CDR1 SEHNR and CDR2 FQNEAQ (reference sequence). J lost 0 bases, V lost 5 bases, and 5 bases had no gene match. CDR3 in DNA: TGTGCCAGCAGCCCTTGGACAGGGGGCCTGAACACTGAAGCTTTCTTT. This sequence encodes CASSPWTGGLNTEAFF.

This clonotype was seen repeatedly, ten times or more. The chain recombines TRBV20-1 with TRBJ2-7; a possible D gene is TRBD1 (6 bases). This CDR3 contains 13 residues. Germline V gene lookup returns CDR1 DFQATT and CDR2 SNEGSKA (reference sequence). Trimming left V 3 bases short and J 0 bases short, with 9 bases between. The CDR3, as DNA: TGCAGTGCTAGCCGGGACAACTCCTACGAGCAGTACTTC. Encoded protein: CSASRDNSYEQYF.

This clonotype has at least ten counts. The chain joins TRBV5-4 to TRBJ2-3, with 11 bases fitting TRBD2. The CDR3 extends over 17 amino acids. Germline trimming cut 1 base from V and 2 bases from J; bases unmatched to any gene: 6. Germline values: CDR1 SGHNT, CDR2 YYREEE (reference sequence). CDR3 nucleotide sequence: TGTGCCAGCAGCTTGATGTCTAGCGGGGGGATCACAGATACGCAGTATTTT. Its protein is CASSLMSSGGITDTQYF.

This clonotype was seen repeatedly, ten times or more. A junction end diverges from the germline sequence, so it may reflect a read error. The chain links TRBV13 to TRBJ2-4; D is undetermined. There are 13 residues in the CDR3. CDR1 is PRHDT, CDR2 FYEKMQ, per germline (reference sequence). In nucleotides, the CDR3 is TGTGCCAGCAGCCTCCCCCGGGCCCGACTTGTCAACTTC. This sequence encodes CASSLPRARLVNF.

In this sample, this clonotype turned up many times. The chain is built from TRBV7-6 and TRBJ2-1; D gene unclear. V dropped 3 bases and J dropped 4 bases, with 10 bases sitting between them. CDR3 length: 14 residues. Looked up from germline, CDR1 is SGHVS and CDR2 is FNYEAQ. CDR3 protein: CASSLRLGYNEQFF. For the CDR3, the DNA is TGTGCCAGCAGCTTGCGCCTAGGATACAATGAGCAGTTCTTC.

This clonotype was detected many times. The genes are TRBV4-2 and TRBJ2-7; D perhaps matches TRBD2 (5 bases). Germline CDR1 LGHNA, CDR2 YNFKEQ. CDR3 length: 14 residues. Deletions cut 1 base from V and 4 bases from J, with 11 bases between. CDR3 loop: CASSQGTGRYEQYF. In nucleotides, the CDR3 is TGTGCCAGCAGCCAAGGGACGGGAAGGTACGAGCAGTACTTC.

This clonotype was seen at least ten times. V gene TRBV20-1 combines with J gene TRBJ2-1; D possibly corresponds to TRBD2 (5 bases). The CDR3 is 12 amino acids. V lost 6 bases, J lost 6 bases, and 12 bases lay in between. The germline CDR1 and CDR2 sequences are DFQATT and SNEGSKA (reference sequence). The CDR3 protein is CSAPKGVNEQFF. In DNA, the CDR3 is TGCAGTGCACCTAAGGGAGTCAATGAGCAGTTCTTC.

Relative to its sample, this clonotype is medium-sized (0.01 to 0.1%). This chain connects TRBV5-6 to TRBJ2-3, with a possible D match to TRBD2 (6 bases). The germline CDR1 and CDR2 sequences are SGHDT and YYEEEE. The V and J ends lost 7 bases and 2 bases respectively, with 17 bases between them. This CDR3 spans 15 amino acids. The CDR3 loop is CASRALAATTDTQYF. Here the CDR3 DNA reads TGTGCCAGCCGTGCACTAGCAGCTACCACAGATACGCAGTATTTT.